Listed below are T cell receptor beta chains from one sample, sequenced in a study of STAT3 mutations in large granular lymphocyte leukemia. Profiled with immunoSEQ multiplex PCR; TCRdb holds only in-frame clones, not every one. Found here are approximately 31,000 clones, around 85% of them singletons; the top ten hold approximately 11%. The sample comprised peripheral blood mononuclear cells. Receptors were obtained from a man in his sixties with T-cell large granular lymphocyte leukemia. Some clones in this sample may be carry-over from other donors' samples. The CDR3 runs from the conserved cysteine through the conserved F or W. Fields, in order: CDR3 protein, CDR3 DNA, V gene, D gene, clone size, J gene. D genes are given only for firm matches. Rows give clone size only sometimes, using once, few, many, or a class for an expanded clone.

CAISEHVSGYTF,TGTGCCATCAGTGAGCACGTAAGTGGCTACACCTTC,TRBV10-3,.,.,TRBJ1-2
CASSYISYSYEQYF,TGTGCCAGCAGTTACATCAGTTACTCCTACGAGCAGTACTTC,TRBV6-5,.,.,TRBJ2-7
CASSHQGARGYTF,TGTGCCAGCAGTCACCAGGGGGCGCGTGGCTACACCTTC,TRBV6-1,TRBD1,once,TRBJ1-2
CASSLAGLLTDTQYF,TGTGCCAGCAGCTTAGCAGGGTTGCTCACAGATACGCAGTATTTT,TRBV11-3,.,.,TRBJ2-3
CASSPDLVSGNEQFF,TGTGCCAGCAGCCCCGATCTAGTCTCGGGCAATGAGCAGTTCTTC,TRBV9,.,.,TRBJ2-1
CASSRDGNQPQHF,TGTGCCAGCTCCCGGGACGGCAATCAGCCCCAGCATTTT,TRBV28,.,.,TRBJ1-5
CASRPQGGYGYTF,TGTGCCAGCAGGCCACAGGGGGGTTATGGCTACACCTTC,TRBV7-2,TRBD1,.,TRBJ1-2
CASSRGTSGRAGNTQYF,TGTGCCAGCTCACGGGGAACTAGCGGGAGGGCCGGGAATACGCAGTATTTT,TRBV18,TRBD2,.,TRBJ2-3
CASSVRGFQETQYF,TGTGCCAGCAGCGTCAGGGGGTTCCAAGAGACCCAGTACTTC,TRBV7-2,TRBD1,.,TRBJ2-5
CASSYFPGQGGGYTF,TGTGCCAGCAGCTATTTTCCGGGACAGGGAGGGGGCTACACCTTC,TRBV7-9,TRBD1,few,TRBJ1-2
CASTEQGADYGYTF,TGCGCCAGCACCGAGCAGGGGGCTGACTATGGCTACACCTTC,TRBV5-1,TRBD1,.,TRBJ1-2
CASLYIGTVEKLFF,TGTGCCAGCCTTTATATTGGGACTGTTGAAAAACTGTTTTTT,TRBV19,.,.,TRBJ1-4
CASSRWDRIETQYF,TGTGCCAGCAGCCGATGGGACAGGATAGAGACCCAGTACTTC,TRBV7-9,TRBD1,once,TRBJ2-5
CASSSDVERYGYTF,TGCGCCAGCAGCTCGGACGTGGAGAGGTATGGCTACACCTTC,TRBV5-1,.,.,TRBJ1-2
CASRQADYGYTF,TGTGCCAGCAGACAGGCGGACTATGGCTACACCTTC,TRBV25-1,.,.,TRBJ1-2
CASSLTGGGTEAFF,TGTGCCAGCAGTTTGACAGGGGGTGGCACTGAAGCTTTCTTT,TRBV27,TRBD1,.,TRBJ1-1
CASSLSPQGANGYTF,TGTGCCAGCAGCTTGTCCCCCCAGGGGGCCAATGGCTACACCTTC,TRBV5-6,TRBD1,once,TRBJ1-2
CASSGGELYNSPLHF,TGTGCCAGCAGTGGTGGGGAACTTTATAATTCACCCCTCCACTTT,TRBV6-1,.,medium-sized,TRBJ1-6
CASSSGTHAQYF,TGTGCCAGCAGCTCAGGGACTCACGCACAGTATTTT,TRBV5-6,.,.,TRBJ2-3
CASSQDVSVGARPQHF,TGCGCCAGCAGCCAAGATGTTAGTGTGGGTGCTAGGCCCCAGCATTTT,TRBV4-3,.,.,TRBJ1-5
CASAEGIWLETQYF,TGTGCCAGCGCCGAGGGGATCTGGTTGGAGACCCAGTACTTC,TRBV6-6,.,.,TRBJ2-5
CASSLGTSGGTDTQYF,TGTGCCAGCAGCCTCGGGACTAGCGGGGGCACAGATACGCAGTATTTT,TRBV7-6,TRBD2,.,TRBJ2-3
CAIRYRAQETQYF,TGTGCCATCAGGTACAGAGCACAAGAGACCCAGTACTTC,TRBV10-3,.,.,TRBJ2-5
CASSLRHENYGYTF,TGTGCCAGCAGTTTAAGGCACGAAAACTATGGCTACACCTTC,TRBV27,.,.,TRBJ1-2
CASSLSGSPAGELFF,TGTGCCAGCAGTCTTAGCGGGAGTCCGGCCGGGGAGCTGTTTTTT,TRBV27,TRBD2,once,TRBJ2-2
CAISKEVVNTEAFF,TGTGCCATCAGTAAGGAGGTGGTGAACACTGAAGCTTTCTTT,TRBV10-3,.,.,TRBJ1-1
CASSYDRVVGETQYF,TGTGCCAGCAGTTACGATCGGGTAGTAGGAGAGACCCAGTACTTC,TRBV6-5,.,.,TRBJ2-5
CASSVPSGPYNEQFF,TGTGCCAGCAGCGTTCCTAGCGGACCCTACAATGAGCAGTTCTTC,TRBV7-2,TRBD2,.,TRBJ2-1
CASSRDGAQPQHF,TGTGCCAGCAGCAGGGACGGGGCTCAGCCCCAGCATTTT,TRBV5-4,.,.,TRBJ1-5
CASSLPFRQGGYEQYF,TGTGCCAGCAGCTTGCCTTTTCGACAGGGGGGATACGAGCAGTACTTC,TRBV5-4,TRBD1,.,TRBJ2-7
CARIRQAYTDTQYF,TGTGCCAGGATCAGACAGGCGTACACAGATACGCAGTATTTT,TRBV14,.,.,TRBJ2-3
CASSLVGSYEQYF,TGCGCCAGCAGCTTGGTAGGGTCCTACGAGCAGTACTTC,TRBV5-1,.,.,TRBJ2-7
CASPWQPQTQYF,TGTGCCAGCCCCTGGCAACCTCAGACCCAGTACTTC,TRBV7-2,.,.,TRBJ2-5
CSAEGGLLATYEQYF,TGCAGCGCAGAAGGGGGACTTCTAGCAACCTACGAGCAGTACTTC,TRBV29-1,.,.,TRBJ2-7
CASRPGTPQKETQYF,TGTGCCAGCAGACCCGGGACACCCCAGAAGGAGACCCAGTACTTC,TRBV28,.,.,TRBJ2-5
CASSVGGYEQYF,TGTGCCAGCAGCGTAGGGGGCTACGAGCAGTACTTC,TRBV9,.,.,TRBJ2-7
CASRTGTGGNTIYF,TGTGCCAGCAGGACAGGGACAGGCGGAAACACCATATATTTT,TRBV6-1,TRBD1,.,TRBJ1-3
CASSRLEGGTQYF,TGTGCCAGCAGTCGCCTGGAGGGTGGAACCCAGTACTTC,TRBV7-9,.,.,TRBJ2-5
CSGPKIAGKICNQPQHF,TGCAGCGGACCAAAGATAGCAGGAAAGATTTGCAATCAGCCCCAGCATTTT,TRBV29-1,.,.,TRBJ1-5
CASSFSGRTDTQYF,TGCGCCAGCAGCTTTAGCGGGCGCACAGATACGCAGTATTTT,TRBV5-1,TRBD2,.,TRBJ2-3
CASSLGSVQGASGYTF,TGTGCCAGCAGCTTAGGATCGGTGCAGGGGGCATCGGGCTACACCTTC,TRBV7-2,TRBD1,.,TRBJ1-2
CASSLEAANSPLHF,TGCGCCAGCAGCTTGGAGGCAGCTAATTCACCCCTCCACTTT,TRBV5-1,.,.,TRBJ1-6
CASSLGGSSYEQYF,TGTGCCAGCAGCCTGGGGGGGAGCTCCTACGAGCAGTACTTC,TRBV9,TRBD2,.,TRBJ2-7
CASSLVPRTGQETQYF,TGTGCCAGCAGCTTAGTCCCCCGAACGGGGCAAGAGACCCAGTACTTC,TRBV7-9,.,.,TRBJ2-5
CASSQTPTGGGGTDTQYF,TGTGCCAGCAGCCAAACCCCCACTGGCGGAGGGGGCACAGATACGCAGTATTTT,TRBV4-2,.,once,TRBJ2-3
CAWSVNRGLGSHEQYF,TGTGCCTGGAGTGTTAACAGGGGCCTAGGGAGCCACGAGCAGTACTTC,TRBV30,TRBD1,.,TRBJ2-7
CASSFLGGGYTF,TGTGCCAGCAGTTTTCTGGGAGGAGGCTACACCTTC,TRBV28,.,.,TRBJ1-2
CASSGRTDEQYF,TGTGCCAGCAGCGGGCGGACAGACGAGCAGTACTTC,TRBV11-3,.,.,TRBJ2-7
CASSSGPGTGSYEQYF,TGTGCCAGCAGCTCTGGCCCCGGGACAGGGTCCTACGAGCAGTACTTC,TRBV7-9,TRBD1,once,TRBJ2-7
CALKGEASNQPQHF,TGTGCCTTGAAAGGGGAGGCAAGCAATCAGCCCCAGCATTTT,TRBV19,.,few,TRBJ1-5
CASSLGGGVEAFF,TGCGCCAGCAGCTTGGGGGGTGGGGTTGAAGCTTTCTTT,TRBV5-1,.,.,TRBJ1-1
CASSLTGVVGQAAFF,TGCGCCAGCAGCCTTACGGGTGTAGTCGGTCAGGCGGCTTTCTTT,TRBV5-1,.,.,TRBJ1-1
CASSRNGGSSYEQYF,TGTGCCAGCAGTCGAAATGGCGGGAGCTCCTACGAGCAGTACTTC,TRBV6-5,TRBD2,.,TRBJ2-7